This T cell receptor (beta chain) emerged from a study of OX40 agonist ivuxolimab in advanced cancers. With regard to this clone: Its antigen is currently unknown.

Trimming removed 4 bases from V and 4 bases from J, with 11 bases in between. Germline V gives CDR1 LNHDA, CDR2 SQIVND (reference sequence). CDR3 length equals 14 residues. Profiling relied on immunoSEQ multiplex PCR, and the TCRdb table lists in-frame clones only, not all of them. The table includes around 30,000 clones, 75% to 90% detected once. General study results and limits: Researchers report that CD8+ T cells had, on average, more expanded clones than CD4+.

The sequence was collected from an adult with an advanced solid tumor such as melanoma, head and neck, liver or kidney cancer. The chain employs TRBV19 and TRBJ1-5, with D unresolved. The specimen comprised CD4+ or CD8+ T cells sorted from blood, sampled in a trial of the OX40 agonist ivuxolimab. Here the CDR3 reads CASSKRVGNQPQHF. In nucleotides, the CDR3 is TGTGCCAGTAGTAAACGGGTGGGAAATCAGCCCCAGCATTTT.